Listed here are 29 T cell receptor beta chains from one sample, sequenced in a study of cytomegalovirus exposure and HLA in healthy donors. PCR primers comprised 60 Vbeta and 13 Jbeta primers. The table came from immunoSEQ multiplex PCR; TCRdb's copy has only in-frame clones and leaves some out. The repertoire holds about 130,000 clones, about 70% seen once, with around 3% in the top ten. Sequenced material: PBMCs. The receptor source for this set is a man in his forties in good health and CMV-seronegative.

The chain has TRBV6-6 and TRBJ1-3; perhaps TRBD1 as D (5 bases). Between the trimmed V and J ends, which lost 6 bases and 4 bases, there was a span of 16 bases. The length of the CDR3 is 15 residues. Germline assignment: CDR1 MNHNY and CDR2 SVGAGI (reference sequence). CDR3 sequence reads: CASRVLQGTGNTIYF. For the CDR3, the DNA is TGTGCCAGCAGGGTCCTCCAGGGTACGGGAAACACCATATATTTT.

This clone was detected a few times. The CDR3 protein is CASSLVSGSPYNEQFF. The CDR3 DNA follows: TGTGCCAGCAGCTTAGTTAGCGGGAGTCCCTACAATGAGCAGTTCTTC. The chain has TRBV7-8 and TRBJ2-1; 9 bases are shared with TRBD2. Trimming took 1 base from V and 2 from J; bases not matched to a gene: 3. Germline values: CDR1 SGHVS, CDR2 FQNEAQ. This CDR3 has 16 residues.

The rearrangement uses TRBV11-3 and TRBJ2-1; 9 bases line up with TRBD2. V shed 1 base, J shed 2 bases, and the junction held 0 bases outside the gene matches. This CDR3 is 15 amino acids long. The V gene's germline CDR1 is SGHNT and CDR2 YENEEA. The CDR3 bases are TGTGCCAGCAGCTTAGGCGGGAGGGCCTACAATGAGCAGTTCTTC. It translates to CASSLGGRAYNEQFF.

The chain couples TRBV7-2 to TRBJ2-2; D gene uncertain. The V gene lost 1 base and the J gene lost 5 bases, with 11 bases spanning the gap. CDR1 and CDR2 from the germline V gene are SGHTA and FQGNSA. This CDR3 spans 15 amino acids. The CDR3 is CASSLVAGLTGELFF. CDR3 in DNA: TGTGCCAGCAGCTTAGTAGCTGGGTTAACCGGGGAGCTGTTTTTT.

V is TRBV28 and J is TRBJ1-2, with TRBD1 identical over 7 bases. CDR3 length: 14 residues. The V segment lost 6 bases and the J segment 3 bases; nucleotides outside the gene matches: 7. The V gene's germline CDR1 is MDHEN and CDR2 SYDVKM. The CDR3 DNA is TGTGCCAGCAGCCTCGGGACAGCCTACTATGGCTACACCTTC. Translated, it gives CASSLGTAYYGYTF.

In nucleotides, the CDR3 is TGTGCCAGCAGCCAATCAGCCAGGTCCCACGAGCAGTACTTC. Translated, it gives CASSQSARSHEQYF. The rearrangement joins TRBV16 to TRBJ2-7; D not resolved. The V gene lost 0 bases and the J gene lost 5 bases, with 11 bases spanning the gap. The CDR3 is made up of 14 amino acids. The germline V gene encodes CDR1 KGHSY and CDR2 FQNENV.

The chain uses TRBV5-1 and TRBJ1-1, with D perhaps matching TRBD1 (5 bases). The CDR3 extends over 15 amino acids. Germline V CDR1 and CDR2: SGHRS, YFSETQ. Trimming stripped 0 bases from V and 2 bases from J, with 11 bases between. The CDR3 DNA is TGCGCCAGCAGCTTGGCCGCGGGGGATAACACTGAAGCTTTCTTT. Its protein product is CASSLAAGDNTEAFF.

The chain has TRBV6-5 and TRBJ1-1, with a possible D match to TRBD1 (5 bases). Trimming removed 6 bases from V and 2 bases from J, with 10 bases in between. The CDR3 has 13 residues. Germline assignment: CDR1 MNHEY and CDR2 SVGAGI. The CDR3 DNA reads TGTGCCAGCAGGGACAACCTCAACACTGAAGCTTTCTTT. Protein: CASRDNLNTEAFF.

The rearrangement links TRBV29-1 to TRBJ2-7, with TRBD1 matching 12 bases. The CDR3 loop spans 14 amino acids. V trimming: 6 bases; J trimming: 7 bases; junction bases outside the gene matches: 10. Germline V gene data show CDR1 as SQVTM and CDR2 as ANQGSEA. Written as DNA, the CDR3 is TGCAGCGTACGGGACAGGGGGCGCCCGGGGGAGCAGTACTTC. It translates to CSVRDRGRPGEQYF.

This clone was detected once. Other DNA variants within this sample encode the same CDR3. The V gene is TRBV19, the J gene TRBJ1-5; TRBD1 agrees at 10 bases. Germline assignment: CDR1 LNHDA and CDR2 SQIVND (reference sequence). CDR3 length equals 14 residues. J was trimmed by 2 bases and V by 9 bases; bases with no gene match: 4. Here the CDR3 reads CASSGTGGNQPQHF. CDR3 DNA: TGTGCCAGCTCGGGGACAGGGGGCAATCAGCCCCAGCATTTT.

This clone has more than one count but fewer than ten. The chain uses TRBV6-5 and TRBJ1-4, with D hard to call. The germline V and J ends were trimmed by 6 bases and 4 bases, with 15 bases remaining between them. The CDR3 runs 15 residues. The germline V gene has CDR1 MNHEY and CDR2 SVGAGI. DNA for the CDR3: TGTGCCAGCAGCCCTAGAGGGCCTCATAATGAAAAACTGTTTTTT. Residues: CASSPRGPHNEKLFF.

Written as DNA, the CDR3 is TGTGCCTGGATAGACGGCGGGTACTCCTACGAGCAGTACTTC. As protein: CAWIDGGYSYEQYF. V usage is TRBV30 and J usage is TRBJ2-7; a possible D gene is TRBD2 (5 bases). The germline gives CDR1 GTSNPN, CDR2 SVGIG (reference sequence). This CDR3 comprises 14 residues. Trimming removed 4 bases from V and 0 bases from J, with 13 bases in between.

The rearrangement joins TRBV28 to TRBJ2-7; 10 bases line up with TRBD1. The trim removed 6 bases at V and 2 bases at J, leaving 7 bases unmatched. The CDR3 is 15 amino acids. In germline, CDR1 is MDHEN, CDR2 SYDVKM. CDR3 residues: CASRTTGTGAYEQYF. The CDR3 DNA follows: TGTGCCAGCAGGACGACCGGGACAGGGGCCTACGAGCAGTACTTC.

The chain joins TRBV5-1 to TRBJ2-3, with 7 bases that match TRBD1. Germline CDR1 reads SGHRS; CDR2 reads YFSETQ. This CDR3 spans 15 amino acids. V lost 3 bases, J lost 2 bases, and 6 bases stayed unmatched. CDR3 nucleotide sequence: TGCGCCAGCAGCTCTAGACAGGGATACACAGATACGCAGTATTTT. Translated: CASSSRQGYTDTQYF.

Here the CDR3 DNA reads TGTGCCAGTAGTACACAGGGGGTTACAGATACGCAGTATTTT. Translating it yields CASSTQGVTDTQYF. The rearrangement joins TRBV19 to TRBJ2-3; 8 nucleotides align to TRBD1. Germline-derived CDR1 and CDR2 are LNHDA and SQIVND (reference sequence). V shed 4 bases, J shed 3 bases, and the junction held 3 bases outside the gene matches. This CDR3 spans 14 amino acids.

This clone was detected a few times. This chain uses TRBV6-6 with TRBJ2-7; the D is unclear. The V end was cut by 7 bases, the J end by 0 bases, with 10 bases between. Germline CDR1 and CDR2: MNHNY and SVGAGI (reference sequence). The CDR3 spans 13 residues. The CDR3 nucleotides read TGTGCCAGCACTCCGTCCAGCTCCTACGAGCAGTACTTC. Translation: CASTPSSSYEQYF.

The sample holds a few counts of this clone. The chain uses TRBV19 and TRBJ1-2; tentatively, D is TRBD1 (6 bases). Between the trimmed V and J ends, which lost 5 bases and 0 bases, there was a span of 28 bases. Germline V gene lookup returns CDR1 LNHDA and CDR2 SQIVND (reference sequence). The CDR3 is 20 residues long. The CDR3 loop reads CASSSPIPTGPVLANYGYTF. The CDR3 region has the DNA TGTGCCAGTAGTTCCCCGATCCCGACAGGCCCCGTCCTAGCTAACTATGGCTACACCTTC.

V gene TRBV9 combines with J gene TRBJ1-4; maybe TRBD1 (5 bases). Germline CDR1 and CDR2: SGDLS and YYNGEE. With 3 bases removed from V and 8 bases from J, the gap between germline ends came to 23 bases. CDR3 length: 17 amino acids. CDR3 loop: CASSGPRPGILDEKLFF. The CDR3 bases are TGTGCCAGCAGCGGACCGAGACCAGGGATACTTGACGAAAAACTGTTTTTT.

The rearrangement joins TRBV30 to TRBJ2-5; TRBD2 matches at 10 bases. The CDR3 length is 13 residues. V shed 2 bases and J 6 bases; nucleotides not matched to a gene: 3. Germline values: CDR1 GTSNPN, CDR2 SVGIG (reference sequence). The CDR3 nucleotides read TGTGCCTGGAGTAGCGGGAGGGGCAAGACCCAGTACTTC. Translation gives CAWSSGRGKTQYF.

CDR3 sequence (DNA): TGTGCCTGGAACGCGGGGCAAGAGACCCAGTACTTC. Amino acid sequence: CAWNAGQETQYF. V usage is TRBV30 and J usage is TRBJ2-5; possibly TRBD2 for D (6 bases). CDR1 is GTSNPN and CDR2 is SVGIG in the germline V gene (reference sequence). The CDR3 is 12 amino acids. V was cut by 4 bases and J by 2 bases, with 8 bases left in between. The variable domain in full, with the rest retrieved from reference TRBV30 and TRBJ2-5, is SQTIHQWPATLVQPVGSPLSLECTVEGTSNPNLYWYRQAAGRGLQLLFYSVGIGQISSEVPQNLSASRPQDRQFILSSKKLLLSDSGFYLCAWNAGQETQYFGPGTRLLVL.

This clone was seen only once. Here the CDR3 DNA reads TGTGCCAGCAGCTACGGACAGGGCTACGAGCAGTACTTC. Translated: CASSYGQGYEQYF. The rearrangement links TRBV5-6 to TRBJ2-7, with 8 bases fitting TRBD1. J lost 3 bases, V lost 3 bases, and 2 bases had no gene match. Germline CDR1 and CDR2: SGHDT and YYEEEE. The CDR3 length is 13 residues.

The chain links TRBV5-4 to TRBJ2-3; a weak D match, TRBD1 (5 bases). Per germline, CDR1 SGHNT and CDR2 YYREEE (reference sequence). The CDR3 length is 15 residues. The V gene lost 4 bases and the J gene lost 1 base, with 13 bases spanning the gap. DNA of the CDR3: TGTGCCAGCAGCCGGAAGGGGCACGGCACAGATACGCAGTATTTT. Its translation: CASSRKGHGTDTQYF.

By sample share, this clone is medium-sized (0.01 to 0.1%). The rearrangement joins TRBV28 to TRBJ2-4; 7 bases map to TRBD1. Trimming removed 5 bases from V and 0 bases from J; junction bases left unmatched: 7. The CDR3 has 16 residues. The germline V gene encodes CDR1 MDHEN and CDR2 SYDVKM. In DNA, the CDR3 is TGTGCCAGCAGTCCGACGACAGGGTTAGCCAAAAACATTCAGTACTTC. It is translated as CASSPTTGLAKNIQYF. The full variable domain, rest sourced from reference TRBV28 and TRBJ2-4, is DVKVTQSSRYLVKRTGEKVFLECVQDMDHENMFWYRQDPGLGLRLIYFSYDVKMKEKGDIPEGYSVSREKKERFSLILESASTNQTSMYLCASSPTTGLAKNIQYFGAGTRLSVL.

The CDR3 loop reads CAWAAGGGGGYTF. The CDR3, as DNA: TGTGCCTGGGCCGCAGGGGGCGGTGGTGGCTACACCTTC. The chain combines TRBV30 with TRBJ1-2; 8 nucleotides agree with TRBD1. J gave up 7 bases and V 5 bases, and 9 bases lay outside the gene matches. Germline V lookup: CDR1 GTSNPN, CDR2 SVGIG (reference sequence). This CDR3 has 13 residues.

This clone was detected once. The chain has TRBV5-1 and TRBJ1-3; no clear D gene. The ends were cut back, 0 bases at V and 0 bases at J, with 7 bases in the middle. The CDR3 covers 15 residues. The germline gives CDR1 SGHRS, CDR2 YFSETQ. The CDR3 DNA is TGCGCCAGCAGCTTGGACGGAGTCTCTGGAAACACCATATATTTT. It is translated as CASSLDGVSGNTIYF.

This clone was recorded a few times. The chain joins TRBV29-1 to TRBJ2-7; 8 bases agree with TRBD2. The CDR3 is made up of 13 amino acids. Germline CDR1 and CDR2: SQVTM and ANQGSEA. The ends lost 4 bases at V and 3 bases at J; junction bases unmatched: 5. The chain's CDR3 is CSVAGTSVYEQYF. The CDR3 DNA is TGCAGCGTTGCCGGGACTAGTGTCTACGAGCAGTACTTC.

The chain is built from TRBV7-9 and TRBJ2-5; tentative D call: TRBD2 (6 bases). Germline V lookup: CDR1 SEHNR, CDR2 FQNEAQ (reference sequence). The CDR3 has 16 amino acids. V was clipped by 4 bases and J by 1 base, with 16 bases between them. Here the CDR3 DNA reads TGTGCCAGCAGCTCGCTAAGCGCGGGGATCCAAGAGACCCAGTACTTC. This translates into CASSSLSAGIQETQYF.

CDR3 nucleotide sequence: TGTGCCAGTAGTTTCCGTAGCTCGAGTGAGCAGTTCTTC. This translates into CASSFRSSSEQFF. The V gene is TRBV19, the J gene TRBJ2-1; D unclear. V lost 5 bases and J 9 bases, leaving 14 bases between the germline ends. Germline-derived CDR1 and CDR2 are LNHDA and SQIVND (reference sequence). The CDR3 totals 13 residues.

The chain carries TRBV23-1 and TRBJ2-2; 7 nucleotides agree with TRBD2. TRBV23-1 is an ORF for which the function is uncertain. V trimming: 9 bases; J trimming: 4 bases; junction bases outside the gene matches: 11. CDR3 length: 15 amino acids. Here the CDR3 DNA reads TGCGCCAGAGATCGGCAGGGAGGGATCACCGGGGAGCTGTTTTTT. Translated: CARDRQGGITGELFF.